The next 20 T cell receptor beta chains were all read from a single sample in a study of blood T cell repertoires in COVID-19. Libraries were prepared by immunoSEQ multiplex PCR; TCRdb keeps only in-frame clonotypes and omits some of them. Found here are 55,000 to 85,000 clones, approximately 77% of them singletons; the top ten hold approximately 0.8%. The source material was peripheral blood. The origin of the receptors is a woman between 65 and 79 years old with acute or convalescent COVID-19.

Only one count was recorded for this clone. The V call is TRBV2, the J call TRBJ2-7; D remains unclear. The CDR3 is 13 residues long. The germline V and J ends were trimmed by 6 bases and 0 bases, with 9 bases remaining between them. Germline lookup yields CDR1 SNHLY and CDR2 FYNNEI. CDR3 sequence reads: CASRLSDSYEQYF. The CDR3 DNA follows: TGTGCCAGCAGGTTAAGCGACTCCTACGAGCAGTACTTC.

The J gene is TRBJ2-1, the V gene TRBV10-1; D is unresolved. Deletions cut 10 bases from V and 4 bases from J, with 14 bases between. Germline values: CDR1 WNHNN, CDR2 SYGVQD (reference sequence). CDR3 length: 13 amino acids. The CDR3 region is CATKNERYNEQFF. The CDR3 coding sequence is TGCGCCACCAAGAACGAGAGGTACAATGAGCAGTTCTTC.

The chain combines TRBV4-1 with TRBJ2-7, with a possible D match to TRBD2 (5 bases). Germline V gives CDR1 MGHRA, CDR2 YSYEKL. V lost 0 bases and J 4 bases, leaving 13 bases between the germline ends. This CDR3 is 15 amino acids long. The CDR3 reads CASSQDHSGVYEQYF. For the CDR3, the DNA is TGCGCCAGCAGCCAAGATCATTCCGGGGTATACGAGCAGTACTTC.

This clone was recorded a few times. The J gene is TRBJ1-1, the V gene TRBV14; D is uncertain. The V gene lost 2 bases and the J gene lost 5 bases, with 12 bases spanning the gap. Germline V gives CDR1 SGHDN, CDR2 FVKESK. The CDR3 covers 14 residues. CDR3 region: CASSQTFRRTEAFF. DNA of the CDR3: TGTGCCAGCAGCCAAACATTTAGGCGGACTGAAGCTTTCTTT.

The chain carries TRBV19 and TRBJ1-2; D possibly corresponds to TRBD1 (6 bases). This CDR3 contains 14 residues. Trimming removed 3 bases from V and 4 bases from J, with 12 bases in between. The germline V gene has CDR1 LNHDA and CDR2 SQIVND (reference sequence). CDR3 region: CASSMTGTPYGYTF. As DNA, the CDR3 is TGTGCCAGTAGTATGACAGGAACCCCCTATGGCTACACCTTC.

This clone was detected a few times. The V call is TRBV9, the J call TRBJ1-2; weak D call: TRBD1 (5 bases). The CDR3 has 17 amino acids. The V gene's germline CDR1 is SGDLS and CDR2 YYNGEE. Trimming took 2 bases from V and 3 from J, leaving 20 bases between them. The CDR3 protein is CASSVREASLRDYGYTF. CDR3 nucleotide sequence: TGTGCCAGCAGCGTCAGGGAGGCGTCCCTCCGCGACTATGGCTACACCTTC.

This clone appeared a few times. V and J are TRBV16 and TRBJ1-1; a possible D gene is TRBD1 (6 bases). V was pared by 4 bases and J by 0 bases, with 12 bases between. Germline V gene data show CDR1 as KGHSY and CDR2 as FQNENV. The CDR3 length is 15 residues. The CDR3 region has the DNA TGTGCCAGCAGCCCATTGGACAGCATGAACACTGAAGCTTTCTTT. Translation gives CASSPLDSMNTEAFF.

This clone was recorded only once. CDR3 region: CASGSGDSGNTIYF. The CDR3 DNA sequence: TGTGCTAGTGGGTCAGGGGACTCTGGAAACACCATATATTTT. The V call is TRBV12-5, the J call TRBJ1-3, with D possibly being TRBD1 (6 bases). Trimming left V 6 bases short and J 0 bases short, with 9 bases between. The CDR3 runs 14 residues. Germline CDR1 reads LGHNT; CDR2 reads FRNRAP. The full variable domain, completed using reference TRBV12-5 and TRBJ1-3, is DARVTQTPRHKVTEMGQEVTMRCQPILGHNTVFWYRQTMMQGLELLAYFRNRAPLDDSGMPKDRFSAEMPDATLATLKIQPSEPRDSAVYFCASGSGDSGNTIYFGEGSWLTVV.

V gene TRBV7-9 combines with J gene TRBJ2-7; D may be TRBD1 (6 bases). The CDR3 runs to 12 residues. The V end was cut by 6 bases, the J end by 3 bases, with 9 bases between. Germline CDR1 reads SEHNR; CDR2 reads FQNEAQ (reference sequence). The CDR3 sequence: CASSLQGYEQYF. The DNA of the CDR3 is TGTGCCAGCAGTCTACAGGGCTACGAGCAGTACTTC.

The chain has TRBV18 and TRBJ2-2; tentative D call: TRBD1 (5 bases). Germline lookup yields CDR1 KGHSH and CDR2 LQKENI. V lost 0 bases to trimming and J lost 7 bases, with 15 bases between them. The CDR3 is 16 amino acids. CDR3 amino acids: CASSPPGAGAHGELFF. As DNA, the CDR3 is TGTGCCAGCTCACCACCAGGGGCTGGGGCCCACGGGGAGCTGTTTTTT.

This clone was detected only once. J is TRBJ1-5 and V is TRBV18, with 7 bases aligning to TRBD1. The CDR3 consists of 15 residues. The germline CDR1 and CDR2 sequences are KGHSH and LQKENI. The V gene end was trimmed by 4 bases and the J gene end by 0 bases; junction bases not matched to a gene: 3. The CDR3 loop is CASSHGTDSNQPQHF. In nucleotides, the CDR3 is TGTGCCAGCTCACACGGGACAGATAGCAATCAGCCCCAGCATTTT.

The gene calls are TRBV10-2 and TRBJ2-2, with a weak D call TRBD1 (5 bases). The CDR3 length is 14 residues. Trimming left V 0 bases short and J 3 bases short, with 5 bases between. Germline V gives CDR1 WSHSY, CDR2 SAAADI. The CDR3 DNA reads TGCGCCAGCAGTGAGTCAGGGGACACCGGGGAGCTGTTTTTT. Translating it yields CASSESGDTGELFF.

CDR3 loop: CASSSTEETQYF. The DNA for the CDR3 is TGTGCCAGCAGTTCCACGGAAGAGACCCAGTACTTC. The genes are TRBV12-3 or TRBV12-4 and TRBJ2-5, with D unresolved. The germline V and J ends were trimmed by 4 bases and 3 bases, with 6 bases remaining between them. The CDR3 is 12 residues long.

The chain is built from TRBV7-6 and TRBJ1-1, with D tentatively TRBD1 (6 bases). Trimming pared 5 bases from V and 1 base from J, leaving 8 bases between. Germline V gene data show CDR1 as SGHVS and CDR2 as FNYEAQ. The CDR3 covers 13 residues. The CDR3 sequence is CASSQGRNTEAFF. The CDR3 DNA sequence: TGTGCCAGCAGCCAGGGGAGGAACACTGAAGCTTTCTTT. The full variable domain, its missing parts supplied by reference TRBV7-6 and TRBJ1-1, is GAGVSQSPRYKVTKRGQDVALRCDPISGHVSLYWYRQALGQGPEFLTYFNYEAQQDKSGLPNDRFSAERPEGSISTLTIQRTEQRDSAMYRCASSQGRNTEAFFGQGTRLTVV.

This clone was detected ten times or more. The CDR3 sequence: CASSASGTSGHNEQFF. For the CDR3, the DNA is TGTGCCAGTAGTGCCTCCGGGACTAGCGGACACAATGAGCAGTTCTTC. V usage is TRBV19 and J usage is TRBJ2-1; the match to TRBD2 covers 11 bases. The CDR3 is 16 residues long. V was pared by 5 bases and J by 5 bases, with 8 bases of the junction left unmatched. In germline, CDR1 is LNHDA, CDR2 SQIVND (reference sequence).

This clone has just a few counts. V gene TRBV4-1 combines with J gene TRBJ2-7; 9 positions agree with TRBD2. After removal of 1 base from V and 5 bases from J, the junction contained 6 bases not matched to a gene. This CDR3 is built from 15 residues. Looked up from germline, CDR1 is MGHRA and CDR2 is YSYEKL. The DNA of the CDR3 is TGCGCCAGCAGCCAAGTGGCGGGGGGGCTTGACGAGCAGTACTTC. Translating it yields CASSQVAGGLDEQYF.

In DNA form, the CDR3 reads TGTGCCAGCAGTTTGAGGGTAGGAGAAAAACTGTTTTTT. It translates to CASSLRVGEKLFF. V gene TRBV12-3 or TRBV12-4 combines with J gene TRBJ1-4; D is unresolved. V dropped 3 bases and J dropped 8 bases, with 10 bases sitting between them. The CDR3 spans 13 residues.

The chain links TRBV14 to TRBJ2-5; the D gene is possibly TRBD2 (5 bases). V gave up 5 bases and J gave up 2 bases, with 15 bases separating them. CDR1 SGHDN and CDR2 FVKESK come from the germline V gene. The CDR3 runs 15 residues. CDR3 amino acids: CASSSGGLLQETQYF. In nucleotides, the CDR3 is TGTGCCAGCAGCTCGGGCGGGCTGTTACAAGAGACCCAGTACTTC. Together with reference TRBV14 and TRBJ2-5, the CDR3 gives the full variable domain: EAGVTQFPSHSVIEKGQTVTLRCDPISGHDNLYWYRRVMGKEIKFLLHFVKESKQDESGMPNNRFLAERTGGTYSTLKVQPAELEDSGVYFCASSSGGLLQETQYFGPGTRLLVL.

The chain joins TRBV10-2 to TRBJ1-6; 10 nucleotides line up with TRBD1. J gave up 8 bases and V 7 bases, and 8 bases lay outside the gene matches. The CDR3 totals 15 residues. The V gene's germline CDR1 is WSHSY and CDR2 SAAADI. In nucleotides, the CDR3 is TGCGCCAGCACCCCCCCCGGGACAGGGGATTCACCCCTCCACTTT. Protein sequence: CASTPPGTGDSPLHF.

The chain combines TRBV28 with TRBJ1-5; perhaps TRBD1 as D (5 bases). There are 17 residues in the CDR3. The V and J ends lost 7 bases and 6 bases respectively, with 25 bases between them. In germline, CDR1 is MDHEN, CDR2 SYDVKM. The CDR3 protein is CASTSGVRGQVSQPQHF. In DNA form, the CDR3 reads TGTGCCAGCACGTCGGGGGTTCGGGGTCAGGTGAGTCAGCCCCAGCATTTT.